This T cell receptor beta chain came from a study of blood T cell repertoires in COVID-19. Study background: Acute and convalescent COVID-19 samples came from the United States, Italy and Spain. Sources were T cells, B-cell-depleted T cells, or PBMCs; the material itself was cDNA or gDNA.

The CDR3 covers 13 residues. Trimming removed 7 bases at V and 4 bases at J, with 13 bases between. The germline V gene encodes CDR1 SNHLY and CDR2 FYNNEI. As handled by the study authors: Reference gene primer amplification gave nucleated cell count estimates. Libraries were prepared by immunoSEQ multiplex PCR; TCRdb keeps only in-frame clonotypes and omits some of them. From that table come the V and J calls and clone size; the DNA was used to work out D and trimming. Among some 80,000 clones listed, about 88% were seen once. This TCR was sampled from an elderly man with active or convalescent COVID-19. The chain uses TRBV2 and TRBJ1-1; D is perhaps TRBD1 (6 bases). Sequencing was done on a sample of peripheral blood. In DNA form, the CDR3 reads TGTGCCAGCAAGGTACAGGGTCCCACTGAAGCTTTCTTT. Translated: CASKVQGPTEAFF.